This entry features one T cell receptor beta chain sequence. The V segment lost 3 bases and the J segment 5 bases; nucleotides outside the gene matches: 7. This CDR3 is 15 amino acids long. Germline V gene data show CDR1 as MGHDK and CDR2 as SYGVNS. These data originate in a study of blood T cell repertoires in COVID-19. Study summary: The United States, Italy and Spain were the sources of the acute and convalescent COVID-19 samples.

Method: immunoSEQ multiplex PCR; TCRdb's copy keeps in-frame clones and lacks some. The sample records about 68,000 clones, approximately 89% being singletons. Patients in Seattle were enrolled during active infection, then followed longitudinally. Material: peripheral blood. V is TRBV25-1 and J is TRBJ2-5; 9 positions match TRBD1. The TCR sequence derives from a man aged 50-60 years with COVID-19, enrolled during active disease. In DNA form, the CDR3 reads TGTGCCAGCAGTGAGGGACAGGGAGGTTTGGAGACCCAGTACTTC. Translation gives CASSEGQGGLETQYF.